Listed below are T cell receptor beta chains from one sample, sequenced in a study of Ad26.COV2.S vaccination and SARS-CoV-2 variants. Sequencing used immunoSEQ multiplex PCR; TCRdb keeps in-frame clones, though not all of them. The table records 400,000 to 450,000 clones, roughly 90% of them present only once. Sequencing used peripheral blood, obtained in a trial of Ad26.COV2.S vaccine versus placebo. The receptor source for this set is a person aged 18 to 59 who received the Ad26.COV2.S COVID-19 vaccine or a placebo. CDR3s include the opening cysteine and the closing phenylalanine or tryptophan. The D gene is left open where the match is weak.

j_gene: TRBJ2-2
v_gene: TRBV25-1
d_gene: -
CDR3aa: CASRAPGRGELFF
CDR3nt: TGTGCCAGCAGGGCTCCGGGGCGGGGGGAGCTGTTTTTT

j_gene: TRBJ2-1
v_gene: TRBV14
d_gene: -
CDR3aa: CASSHQAGPGDNEQFF
CDR3nt: TGTGCCAGCAGTCATCAAGCAGGGCCGGGGGACAATGAGCAGTTCTTC

j_gene: TRBJ1-2
v_gene: TRBV30
d_gene: -
CDR3aa: CAWSLGESNYGYTF
CDR3nt: TGTGCCTGGAGTCTGGGCGAGTCTAACTATGGCTACACCTTC

j_gene: TRBJ1-5
v_gene: TRBV6-6
d_gene: -
CDR3aa: CASSYSSGAQAQPQHF
CDR3nt: TGTGCCAGCAGTTACTCGAGTGGGGCGCAGGCTCAGCCCCAGCATTTT

j_gene: TRBJ2-1
v_gene: TRBV9
d_gene: -
CDR3aa: CASSVASGWAEYNEQFF
CDR3nt: TGTGCCAGCAGCGTAGCTTCGGGGTGGGCGGAGTACAATGAGCAGTTCTTC

j_gene: TRBJ2-1
v_gene: TRBV27
d_gene: TRBD1
CDR3aa: CASSLGQAYNEQFF
CDR3nt: TGTGCCAGCAGTTTAGGACAGGCATACAATGAGCAGTTCTTC

j_gene: TRBJ1-5
v_gene: TRBV19
d_gene: -
CDR3aa: CASKVRLIGNQPQHF
CDR3nt: TGTGCCAGTAAGGTCAGGCTTATCGGCAATCAGCCCCAGCATTTT

j_gene: TRBJ2-5
v_gene: TRBV18
d_gene: TRBD2
CDR3aa: CASSPGLAGETQYF
CDR3nt: TGTGCCAGCTCACCGGGACTAGCGGGAGAGACCCAGTACTTC

j_gene: TRBJ2-1
v_gene: TRBV7-9
d_gene: TRBD1
CDR3aa: CASSNSPGGRSYNEQFF
CDR3nt: TGTGCCAGCAGTAATAGTCCAGGGGGCCGCTCCTACAATGAGCAGTTCTTC

j_gene: TRBJ1-5
v_gene: TRBV6-1
d_gene: -
CDR3aa: CASSELRVDFSNQPQHF
CDR3nt: TGTGCCAGCAGTGAATTGAGGGTCGACTTTAGCAATCAGCCCCAGCATTTT

j_gene: TRBJ1-2
v_gene: TRBV18
d_gene: -
CDR3aa: CASSRNDKTNYGYTF
CDR3nt: TGTGCCAGCTCACGGAACGACAAGACTAACTATGGCTACACCTTC